The sequence of this TCR beta chain was determined in a study of T cell responses to AZD1222 COVID-19 vaccine. Whole-study context: Pooling was applied to second doses at about 4 or about 12 weeks. Study-level findings and limits: Among the donors, most were white British and more were female, and clonal diversity was possibly underestimated. The reported proportion of spike-specific TCRs targeting unmutated variant regions was nearly half.

Per the germline V gene, CDR1 is MDHEN and CDR2 is SYDVKM. This CDR3 comprises 16 residues. V lost 6 bases, J lost 3 bases, and 10 bases stayed unmatched. Clones were sequenced by immunoSEQ multiplex PCR, and TCRdb holds only the in-frame ones, with some missing. The sample shows about 87,000 clones, over 75% of them seen only once. As to this clone: Its antigen is as yet unknown.

Here the sequenced sample was peripheral blood, taken on day 0 of AZD1222 vaccination. The V call is TRBV28, the J call TRBJ1-5, with TRBD1 identical over 8 bases. The clonotype was recovered from an adult in good health. The chain's CDR3 is CASRPHGTGYNQPQHF. For the CDR3, the DNA is TGTGCCAGCAGGCCACACGGGACAGGCTACAATCAGCCCCAGCATTTT.